These T cell receptor beta chains were read from a single sample in a study of shared clonotypes between healthy human individuals. Here immunoSEQ multiplex PCR was the method, and the copy in TCRdb shows in-frame clones only, minus some. The sample includes over 100,000 clones, roughly 70% of them seen just once. Sample: memory CD8+ T cells sorted from blood. Receptor source: a woman aged 25-40 years in good health. The CDR3 runs from the conserved cysteine through the conserved F or W. The D gene is left open where the match is weak. Clone size, where shown, is once, few, many, or a class for clones that have expanded.

CDR3 DNA: TGTGCCAGCAGGAGACAGTTCCGCGGTAGTGAAAAACTGTTTTTT; CDR3 protein: CASRRQFRGSEKLFF; J gene: TRBJ1-4; V gene: TRBV2; D gene: .; clone size: .
CDR3 DNA: TGTGCCAGCAGTTGGACAGGCGGCGGAAACTACGAGCAGTACTTC; CDR3 protein: CASSWTGGGNYEQYF; J gene: TRBJ2-7; V gene: TRBV6-6; D gene: TRBD1; clone size: .
CDR3 DNA: TGTGCCAGCAGCCCACCGGGCCCCCTTGAATCGCCGTTTTTT; CDR3 protein: CASSPPGPLESPFF; J gene: TRBJ2-2; V gene: TRBV7-9; D gene: .; clone size: many
CDR3 DNA: TGCGCCAGCAGCCAAGGAAGTCTCTACAATGAGCAGTTCTTC; CDR3 protein: CASSQGSLYNEQFF; J gene: TRBJ2-1; V gene: TRBV4-1; D gene: .; clone size: .
CDR3 DNA: TGTGCCAGCAGCTTAACGGGAGGACCCTACAATGAGCAGTTCTTC; CDR3 protein: CASSLTGGPYNEQFF; J gene: TRBJ2-1; V gene: TRBV11-2; D gene: TRBD2; clone size: few
CDR3 DNA: TGTGCCACCCGTTACAGGGCGGGGAAAGAGACCCAGTACTTC; CDR3 protein: CATRYRAGKETQYF; J gene: TRBJ2-5; V gene: TRBV6-1; D gene: .; clone size: once
CDR3 DNA: TGCGCCAGCAGCTTGGGTTCGTACAGTGTGAACACTGAAGCTTTCTTT; CDR3 protein: CASSLGSYSVNTEAFF; J gene: TRBJ1-1; V gene: TRBV5-1; D gene: .; clone size: few
CDR3 DNA: TGTGCCAGCAGTGACTCAGGGGATGGTACCGGGGAGCTGTTTTTT; CDR3 protein: CASSDSGDGTGELFF; J gene: TRBJ2-2; V gene: TRBV6-4; D gene: .; clone size: few
CDR3 DNA: TGTGCCAGCAGCCCGACCCTGACAGTGAACACTGAAGCTTTCTTT; CDR3 protein: CASSPTLTVNTEAFF; J gene: TRBJ1-1; V gene: TRBV9; D gene: .; clone size: once
CDR3 DNA: TGTGCCAGTAGGACACAGAGGAACACTGAAGCTTTCTTT; CDR3 protein: CASRTQRNTEAFF; J gene: TRBJ1-1; V gene: TRBV19; D gene: .; clone size: .
CDR3 DNA: TGCAGCGCATTACCGACAGCGAACACTGAAGCTTTCTTT; CDR3 protein: CSALPTANTEAFF; J gene: TRBJ1-1; V gene: TRBV29-1; D gene: .; clone size: .
CDR3 DNA: TGTGCCAGCAGTTTTTTATTATGGTCCGGCAGCCACAATGAGCAGTTCTTC; CDR3 protein: CASSFLLWSGSHNEQFF; J gene: TRBJ2-1; V gene: TRBV28; D gene: .; clone size: .
CDR3 DNA: TGTGCCAGCAGCTACGCCGATTGGACTAGCGGGAACTACAATGAGCAGTTCTTC; CDR3 protein: CASSYADWTSGNYNEQFF; J gene: TRBJ2-1; V gene: TRBV7-9; D gene: TRBD2; clone size: .
CDR3 DNA: TGTGCCAGCAGCTTAGGTTCCAGGGGGCTAGGGGAGCAGTACTTC; CDR3 protein: CASSLGSRGLGEQYF; J gene: TRBJ2-7; V gene: TRBV11-2; D gene: TRBD1; clone size: .
CDR3 DNA: TGTGCCAGCAGCCCCGGGACAGGGGACGAACATGGCTATGGCTACACCTTC; CDR3 protein: CASSPGTGDEHGYGYTF; J gene: TRBJ1-2; V gene: TRBV7-9; D gene: TRBD1; clone size: once
CDR3 DNA: TGTGCTAGTGGTTGGTTCCCATCGAGGGTCCAGTACTTC; CDR3 protein: CASGWFPSRVQYF; J gene: TRBJ2-5; V gene: TRBV12-5; D gene: .; clone size: .
CDR3 DNA: TGTGCCAGCAGGGTGCGGGAGTTGAACACCGGGGAGCTGTTTTTT; CDR3 protein: CASRVRELNTGELFF; J gene: TRBJ2-2; V gene: TRBV28; D gene: TRBD2; clone size: few
CDR3 DNA: TGTGCCACCAGTCCCGCGGATGGGAACTATGGCTACACCTTC; CDR3 protein: CATSPADGNYGYTF; J gene: TRBJ1-2; V gene: TRBV15; D gene: .; clone size: .
CDR3 DNA: TGTGCCAGCAGCTTAGCGACCAGCGGCGAGCAGTACTTC; CDR3 protein: CASSLATSGEQYF; J gene: TRBJ2-7; V gene: TRBV11-2; D gene: .; clone size: .